This T cell receptor beta chain comes out of a study (dated by TCRdb to between 2015 and 2017). Some background on the complete study: Whether tumor-infiltrating Tregs in breast cancer are recruited from blood Tregs or converted in situ from other CD4+ T cell subsets was tested. The paper as a whole reports these results and caveats: In terms of TCR gene usage, tumor memory CD4+ T cells clustered together with blood and lymph node memory CD4+ cells, as well as with lymph node naive CD4+ cells. The TCR alpha and beta sequences of tumor-infiltrating Tregs showed the greatest overlap with tumor naive CD4+ T cells, followed by blood naive CD4+ T cells. Validation in the larger cohort was restricted to a single TCR beta V-J rearrangement rather than whole repertoires.

Full-length TCR variable regions were amplified by 5' RACE PCR with constant-region reverse primers, followed by semi-nested PCR with Nested Universal Primer A. Using the ReliaPrep RNA Cell Miniprep System, total RNA was extracted, and the SMARTer RACE 5'/3' Kit was then used to reverse transcribe the RNA into 5'RACE-ready cDNA. Multiplex adaptors were used to barcode full-length TCR alpha and beta libraries, and the barcoded libraries were sequenced on an Illumina MiSeq. Regarding the original processing steps: Sequencing data were pooled across the five patients for each of nine subset-tissue groups and compared by unsupervised clustering of TCR gene usage. Repertoire similarity was calculated with the Morisita-Horn index, weighting shared sequences by their contribution to each repertoire. Clones were called with MiXCR by TCRdb after fastp trimmed the public reads at Q25, and only in-frame beta chains were retained. For every CDR3 protein sequence, its rows merge into one entry that carries the most common genes and DNA. The V and J calls come from TCRdb's annotation, not from the publication. The sample includes 62,000 or so distinct CDR3 sequences, with less than 30% observed a single time. Jointly, the top ten make up roughly 2.2% of the sample.

Tregs were isolated as CD4+CD25+CD127-/low cells. Tregs, naive and memory CD4+ T cells from tumor, blood and ipsilateral draining lymph nodes of a handful of breast cancer patients underwent full-length TCR alpha and beta sequencing. Tumor tissue and lymph nodes from ipsilateral axillary dissection were perfused with PBS, minced and digested with collagenase I and hyaluronidase. Sorted cell populations were confirmed by FACS to exceed 90% purity. As concerns this clonotype: Its antigen has not been determined. It may be a read error: a sequence one base away is much more abundant.

The germline V gene yields MNHEY for CDR1 and SVGAGI for CDR2. There are 15 amino acids in the CDR3, from cysteine to phenylalanine inclusive. Of the read, only the CDR3 DNA is kept; its 45 bases are in frame from base 1. Source material: tumor-infiltrating Tregs sorted from the breast tumor. The rearranged chain carries TRBV6-5 and TRBJ2-3, with TRBD2 matching 10 junction bases. The receptor was derived from a female donor with breast cancer. CDR3 protein: CASRGLAPSTNTQYF. The bases read TGTGCCAGCAGGGGACTAGCGCCCAGCACAAATACGCAGTATTTT.